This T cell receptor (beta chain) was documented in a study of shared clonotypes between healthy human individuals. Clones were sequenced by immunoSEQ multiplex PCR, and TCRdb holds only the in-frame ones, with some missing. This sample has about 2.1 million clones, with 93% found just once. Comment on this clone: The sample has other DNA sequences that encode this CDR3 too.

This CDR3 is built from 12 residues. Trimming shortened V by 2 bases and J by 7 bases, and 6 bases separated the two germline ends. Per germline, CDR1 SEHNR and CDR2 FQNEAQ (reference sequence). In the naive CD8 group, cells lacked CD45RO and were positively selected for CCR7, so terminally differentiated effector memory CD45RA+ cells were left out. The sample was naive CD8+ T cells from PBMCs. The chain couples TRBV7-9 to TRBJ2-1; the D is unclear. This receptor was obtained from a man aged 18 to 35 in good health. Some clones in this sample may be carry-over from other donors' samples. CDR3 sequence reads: CASSLPVNEQFF. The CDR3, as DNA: TGTGCCAGCAGCTTACCAGTTAATGAGCAGTTCTTC.